This T cell receptor beta chain was captured by sequencing in a study of blood T cells in healthy people across ages. Overall study: With template switching, about one barcoded beta molecule was captured per two T cells.

A sample-barcoded 5' primer and a J-beta primer mix were used in a second PCR of about 7 to 12 cycles. Tags on each cDNA molecule came from a template-switch adaptor with 12 random nucleotides. Individual samples furnished no less than 2.5 million CDR3-containing paired-end reads apiece. Each CDR3 protein gets one entry after TCRdb re-called the 5' RACE reads with MiXCR. The sample consists of 1,300,000 or so distinct CDR3 sequences, roughly 59% of them appearing once. A remark on this clonotype: As yet, its antigen is unknown.

The length of the CDR3 is 16 residues. J lost 10 bases, V lost 5 bases, and 14 bases had no gene match. Germline CDR1 MDHEN, CDR2 SYDVKM. Study-level points and caveats: Higher diversity, along with more naive CD4+ cells, distinguished long-lived donors from aged donors.

The chain uses TRBV28 and TRBJ2-1; 10 nucleotides match TRBD1. The sample comprised blood. This clonotype originated in a young man in good health. The CDR3 region is CASSPRTGGGYWEQFF. In DNA, the CDR3 is TGTGCCAGCAGTCCACGGACAGGGGGAGGGTATTGGGAGCAGTTCTTC.